Listed below are T cell receptor beta chains from one sample, sequenced in a study of cytomegalovirus exposure and HLA in healthy donors. TCRdb keeps only in-frame clones here, not all; method: immunoSEQ multiplex PCR. The data show some 43,000 clones, around 90% seen once. The sequenced material came from PBMCs. The receptors derive from a man younger than 35 in good health and CMV-seronegative. Both conserved end residues are part of each CDR3. The D gene is left open where the match is weak. Clone size, where shown, is once, few, many, or a class for clones that have expanded.

clone_size	v_call	j_call	d_call	cdr3_aa	cdr3_nt
NA	TRBV10-3	TRBJ2-1	TRBD2	CAISGREGETNNEQFF	TGTGCCATCAGTGGCCGGGAGGGAGAAACGAACAATGAGCAGTTCTTC
NA	TRBV5-1	TRBJ2-7	NA	CASSYGPRVESYEQYF	TGCGCCAGCAGCTACGGACCGCGGGTGGAATCCTACGAGCAGTACTTC
NA	TRBV4-1	TRBJ2-1	TRBD2	CASSPLAGGTNEQFF	TGCGCCAGCAGCCCCTTGGCGGGGGGGACTAATGAGCAGTTCTTC
NA	TRBV27	TRBJ2-1	TRBD2	CASSLLVTSGGADEQFF	TGTGCCAGCAGTTTATTAGTGACTAGCGGGGGGGCGGATGAGCAGTTCTTC
NA	TRBV6-5	TRBJ2-2	TRBD1	CASSPGQSTGELFF	TGTGCCAGCAGCCCGGGACAGAGCACCGGGGAGCTGTTTTTT
NA	TRBV2	TRBJ2-1	TRBD1	CASTRTGVMNEQFF	TGTGCCAGCACCAGGACAGGGGTGATGAATGAGCAGTTCTTC
NA	TRBV9	TRBJ2-1	NA	CASSVLASSYNEQFF	TGTGCCAGCAGCGTACTAGCGAGCTCCTACAATGAGCAGTTCTTC
NA	TRBV5-4	TRBJ2-1	NA	CASSLVATSENEQFF	TGTGCCAGCAGCTTGGTAGCCACCTCTGAGAATGAGCAGTTCTTC
NA	TRBV9	TRBJ2-1	NA	CASSSGRDSYNEQFF	TGTGCCAGCAGTTCGGGGCGGGATAGTTACAATGAGCAGTTCTTC
NA	TRBV5-6	TRBJ1-6	NA	CASSLVGGEALHF	TGTGCCAGCAGCTTGGTCGGCGGCGAGGCCCTCCACTTT
NA	TRBV7-8	TRBJ1-5	TRBD1	CASSLLGRGQNQPQHF	TGTGCCAGCAGCTTATTAGGCAGGGGGCAGAATCAGCCCCAGCATTTT
NA	TRBV7-6	TRBJ2-1	TRBD2	CASSLGTSGSYNEQFF	TGTGCCAGCAGCTTAGGGACTAGCGGGAGCTACAATGAGCAGTTCTTC
NA	TRBV10-3	TRBJ1-2	TRBD1	CAISTGGGGYGYTF	TGTGCCATCAGTACAGGGGGAGGAGGCTATGGCTACACCTTC
NA	TRBV7-9	TRBJ2-6	NA	CASSLPRGVNSGANVLTF	TGTGCCAGCAGCTTACCCAGGGGGGTAAACTCTGGGGCCAACGTCCTGACTTTC
NA	TRBV11-3	TRBJ2-6	NA	CASSSGTGANVLTF	TGTGCCAGCAGCTCAGGCACTGGGGCCAACGTCCTGACTTTC
NA	TRBV6-1	TRBJ1-4	NA	CASSERRGNEKLFF	TGTGCCAGCAGTGAAAGGAGGGGAAATGAAAAACTGTTTTTT
NA	TRBV27	TRBJ2-3	TRBD2	CASRLAGGMDTQYF	TGTGCCAGCAGGCTAGCGGGGGGGATGGATACGCAGTATTTT
NA	TRBV7-2	TRBJ1-1	NA	CASSLEGGRTEAFF	TGTGCCAGCAGCTTAGAGGGGGGGCGGACTGAAGCTTTCTTT
NA	TRBV15	TRBJ2-3	TRBD1	CATSRDGQGITDTQYF	TGTGCCACCAGCAGAGATGGACAGGGTATCACAGATACGCAGTATTTT
NA	TRBV9	TRBJ1-2	NA	CASSTNRAVDYGYTF	TGTGCCAGCAGCACCAACAGAGCTGTCGACTATGGCTACACCTTC
NA	TRBV6-1	TRBJ2-1	TRBD1	CASIQGARPTREQFF	TGTGCCAGTATACAGGGGGCGCGGCCTACCAGGGAGCAGTTCTTC
NA	TRBV10-3	TRBJ1-5	NA	CAISESSQGREPQHF	TGTGCCATCAGTGAGTCCTCGCAGGGGAGGGAGCCCCAGCATTTT
NA	TRBV7-2	TRBJ1-1	NA	CASSSWTVNTEAFF	TGTGCCAGCAGCTCGTGGACAGTGAACACTGAAGCTTTCTTT
NA	TRBV4-3	TRBJ1-1	NA	CASSQEPGSNTEAFF	TGCGCCAGCAGCCAAGAACCGGGGTCGAACACTGAAGCTTTCTTT
NA	TRBV5-1	TRBJ2-1	TRBD2	CASSIGGRAFYNEQFF	TGCGCCAGCTCTATCGGCGGGAGGGCCTTCTACAATGAGCAGTTCTTC
once	TRBV9	TRBJ2-2	TRBD2	CASSLSGRDTGELFF	TGTGCCAGCAGCCTTAGCGGGAGGGACACCGGGGAGCTGTTTTTT
NA	TRBV19	TRBJ2-3	TRBD2	CASSNGLAGYTDTQYF	TGTGCCAGTAGTAATGGACTAGCGGGGTACACAGATACGCAGTATTTT
NA	TRBV29-1	TRBJ2-2	NA	CSVGRTAATNTGELFF	TGCAGCGTTGGCCGGACTGCCGCAACGAACACCGGGGAGCTGTTTTTT
NA	TRBV14	TRBJ2-3	TRBD1	CASSQAGQGTNTQYF	TGTGCCAGCAGCCAAGCGGGACAGGGGACGAATACGCAGTATTTT
NA	TRBV19	TRBJ1-5	NA	CASAGNHLSGNQPQHF	TGTGCCAGCGCCGGGAACCACCTTTCTGGCAATCAGCCCCAGCATTTT
NA	TRBV7-3	TRBJ2-1	TRBD2	CASSLLAGVPNEQFF	TGTGCCAGCAGCTTACTAGCGGGGGTTCCCAATGAGCAGTTCTTC
NA	TRBV27	TRBJ2-3	TRBD2	CASSRLAGGLDTQYF	TGTGCCAGCAGTCGACTAGCGGGGGGCCTCGATACGCAGTATTTT
NA	TRBV4-2	TRBJ2-3	TRBD2	CASSPLSGGAVYDTQYF	TGTGCCAGCAGCCCTCTAAGCGGGGGGGCCGTCTACGATACGCAGTATTTT
NA	TRBV19	TRBJ2-7	TRBD1	CASSTTGTGSYEQYF	TGTGCCAGTAGTACCACCGGGACAGGTTCCTACGAGCAGTACTTC
NA	TRBV2	TRBJ2-7	TRBD2	CASRGTSGTYEQYF	TGTGCCAGCCGAGGGACTAGCGGCACCTACGAGCAGTACTTC
NA	TRBV5-5	TRBJ2-2	TRBD2	CASSFRTGGLSRYTGELFF	TGTGCCAGCAGCTTCAGAACCGGGGGACTAAGCCGATACACCGGGGAGCTGTTTTTT
NA	TRBV12-5	TRBJ2-7	TRBD1	CASGFAPGGTGNYEQYF	TGTGCTAGTGGTTTTGCCCCCGGGGGGACAGGGAACTACGAGCAGTACTTC
NA	TRBV19	TRBJ2-1	NA	CASSIQRLSSYNEQFF	TGTGCCAGTAGTATTCAGCGGTTAAGCTCCTACAATGAGCAGTTCTTC
NA	TRBV5-6	TRBJ1-6	NA	CASSLVQYNSPLHF	TGTGCCAGCAGCTTGGTGCAGTATAATTCACCCCTCCACTTT
NA	TRBV5-4	TRBJ2-7	TRBD2	CASSLEHQGGDGEQYF	TGTGCCAGCAGCTTGGAGCATCAGGGAGGGGACGGCGAGCAGTACTTC
NA	TRBV29-1	TRBJ2-1	TRBD2	CSVASGGNYNEQFF	TGCAGCGTTGCTAGCGGGGGTAACTACAATGAGCAGTTCTTC
NA	TRBV5-1	TRBJ1-4	NA	CASSLQGRGTNEKLFF	TGCGCCAGCAGCTTACAGGGCCGGGGAACTAATGAAAAACTGTTTTTT
NA	TRBV7-2	TRBJ1-2	NA	CASSLDRAGYTF	TGTGCCAGCAGCTTAGACAGGGCTGGCTACACCTTC
NA	TRBV5-6	TRBJ2-1	TRBD2	CASSFRGAGDYNEQFF	TGTGCCAGCAGCTTCCGTGGAGCGGGAGACTACAATGAGCAGTTCTTC
NA	TRBV10-3	TRBJ2-7	TRBD2	CAISAGLAGAAYEQYF	TGTGCCATCAGTGCCGGACTAGCGGGGGCCGCCTACGAGCAGTACTTC
NA	TRBV4-1	TRBJ2-1	TRBD2	CASSQDSGSSYNEQFF	TGCGCCAGCAGCCAAGATAGCGGGAGCTCCTACAATGAGCAGTTCTTC
NA	TRBV15	TRBJ2-1	TRBD2	CATSVASGRYNEQFF	TGTGCCACCAGCGTCGCTAGCGGGAGATACAATGAGCAGTTCTTC
NA	TRBV10-3	TRBJ2-3	TRBD2	CAIKSGRDGDTQYF	TGTGCCATCAAGTCAGGGAGGGATGGAGATACGCAGTATTTT